These 10 T cell receptor beta chains share one sample of origin, sequenced in a study of blood T cell repertoires in COVID-19. The repertoire was sequenced with immunoSEQ multiplex PCR; TCRdb's copy has only in-frame clones and lacks some. This sample has approximately 210,000 clones; approximately 80% occur once, and the top ten carry 7.5% to 9%. Sequences were obtained from peripheral blood. These receptors were taken from an elderly woman with COVID-19, enrolled during active disease.

The gene calls are TRBV5-1 and TRBJ2-3; 8 bases match TRBD2. Trimming at V came to 2 bases and at J to 6 bases, leaving 11 bases not matched to a gene. This CDR3 has 16 amino acids. The germline V gene has CDR1 SGHRS and CDR2 YFSETQ. CDR3 sequence: CASSLTGGTNPDTQYF. CDR3 DNA: TGCGCCAGCAGCTTAACGGGGGGGACCAACCCCGATACGCAGTATTTT.

A single count supports this clone. This sequence joins TRBV9 and TRBJ2-1; 9 bases match TRBD2. Germline V CDR1 and CDR2: SGDLS, YYNGEE. Unmatched junction bases numbered 15, after V lost 1 base and J lost 7 bases. The CDR3 spans 18 residues. The CDR3 DNA reads as TGTGCCAGCAGCGTATTAAGCGGGGGCGGGAGGGTAGCAAATGAGCAGTTCTTC. Residues: CASSVLSGGGRVANEQFF.

The chain links TRBV2 to TRBJ1-1, with 7 nucleotides matching TRBD1. The CDR3 length is 13 residues. Germline V lookup: CDR1 SNHLY, CDR2 FYNNEI. J was trimmed by 0 bases and V by 7 bases; bases with no gene match: 2. The CDR3 reads CASKTGMNTEAFF. CDR3 sequence (DNA): TGTGCCAGCAAGACAGGGATGAACACTGAAGCTTTCTTT.

The gene calls are TRBV7-9 and TRBJ1-4; D unresolved. The CDR3 extends over 14 amino acids. Germline V gives CDR1 SEHNR, CDR2 FQNEAQ (reference sequence). The V end was cut by 5 bases, the J end by 1 base, with 8 bases between. The CDR3 is CASSLAGTNEKLFF. The CDR3, as DNA: TGTGCCAGCAGCCTCGCCGGAACTAATGAAAAACTGTTTTTT.

This clone showed up just a few times. The chain employs TRBV5-4 and TRBJ2-1; TRBD2 aligns across 9 bases. Germline trimming cut 4 bases from V and 7 bases from J; bases unmatched to any gene: 9. Germline V gene lookup returns CDR1 SGHNT and CDR2 YYREEE (reference sequence). This CDR3 has 15 amino acids. The CDR3 region has the DNA TGTGCCAGCAGCCCCCGCGGGGGGGAGGGGAATGAGCAGTTCTTC. It encodes CASSPRGGEGNEQFF.

On this clone: Because the CDR3's place on the DNA is in doubt, the DNA is left out and the CDR3 is given as listed by TCRdb. The CDR3: CASSTSREVYEQYF. The V gene is TRBV28, the J gene TRBJ2-7; TRBD2 is the table's D call, not checked against the DNA. The germline V gene has CDR1 MDHEN and CDR2 SYDVKM. The CDR3 comprises 14 residues, both ends counted.

The CDR3 coding sequence is TGTGCCAGCTCACCACCCTTAGCTGTCGGGGAGCAGTACTTC. Translated: CASSPPLAVGEQYF. The chain uses TRBV18 and TRBJ2-7; D not resolved. This CDR3 spans 14 amino acids. Trimming removed 0 bases from V and 7 bases from J, with 13 bases in between. The germline CDR1 and CDR2 sequences are KGHSH and LQKENI.

The rearrangement links TRBV29-1 to TRBJ2-3; 7 bases agree with TRBD2. From germline, CDR1 is SQVTM and CDR2 ANQGSEA. The CDR3 runs 15 residues. V shed 3 bases and J 0 bases; nucleotides not matched to a gene: 6. The CDR3 DNA reads TGCAGCGTTGAGGGCAGCGGGGTTAGCACAGATACGCAGTATTTT. This encodes CSVEGSGVSTDTQYF.

The sample holds a few counts of this clone. This rearrangement joins TRBV5-1 to TRBJ1-1; 7 nucleotides match TRBD1. The CDR3 sequence is 15 residues long. V shed 3 bases and J 4 bases; nucleotides not matched to a gene: 9. CDR1 and CDR2 from the germline V gene are SGHRS and YFSETQ. CDR3 sequence (DNA): TGCGCCAGCAGCTCGACACAGGGGCGGGTCACTGAAGCTTTCTTT. Translated: CASSSTQGRVTEAFF.

This clone was seen more than once but under ten times. The chain recombines TRBV3-1 (or the pseudogene TRBV3-2) with TRBJ1-5, with D tentatively TRBD1 (6 bases). The germline CDR1 and CDR2 sequences are LGHDT and YNNKEL (reference sequence). The V gene lost 4 bases and the J gene lost 1 base, with 14 bases spanning the gap. There are 16 residues in the CDR3. CDR3 in DNA: TGTGCCAGCAGCCCGGACAGCCTGGGCAGCAATCAGCCCCAGCATTTT. This translates into CASSPDSLGSNQPQHF.